This TCR beta chain came from a study of blood T cell repertoires in COVID-19 (dated by TCRdb to about 2020). Regarding the study in general: Samples covering the acute and convalescent phases of COVID-19 were provided by collaborators in the United States, Italy and Spain. The repertoires were released in a freely available public database meant as a resource for research on the immune response to SARS-CoV-2. Samples came from the ongoing ImmuneRACE study (first 160 participants) plus 1,254 subjects from 6 global collaborators. HLA class I and class II types, where available, came from metadata supplied by the sample provider rather than from assay-based typing. The material from the prospective study consisted of cDNA or gDNA derived from T cells, B-cell-depleted T cells, or PBMCs. Nearly every sample came with metadata listing a de-identified subject ID, COVID-19 status, age in years and sex. Subjects who had been exposed to COVID-19, were actively infected with it, or had recovered from it provided the deeply sampled blood TCRbeta repertoires that made up the dataset. General study outcomes and caveats: Clinical and demographic metadata were provided uncurated, with the amount varying by source and participant.

This clone was picked up a small number of times. No cognate antigen has been identified for it. No much larger clone is present one base from it, and per-base qualities are unavailable. V drops 3 bases and J drops 2 bases, leaving 11 bases in between. From the cysteine up to the phenylalanine, the CDR3 has a length of 14 residues. The only DNA kept is the CDR3, 42 bases in frame from the first base. For CDR1 and CDR2, the germline V gene lists MDHEN and SYDVKM. Each collaborating institution followed its own protocols to collect whole blood in K2EDTA tubes. For TCRbeta analysis, collaborator samples were shipped as frozen whole blood, as isolated PBMCs, or as DNA extracted from either sample type. The immunoSEQ Assay, a bias-controlled multiplex PCR, was used to amplify TCRbeta CDR3 regions from genomic DNA. For the original study's pipeline: The number of nucleated cells in each sample was estimated from the amplification of reference gene primers within the assay. Sequence reads were collapsed and filtered to measure the absolute abundance of every unique TCRbeta CDR3 rearrangement. For each sample, productive Simpson clonality was calculated as the square root of Simpson's diversity index over productive rearrangements. TCRdb holds this immuneACCESS table with in-frame rearrangements only. Some clones are missing; in checked studies, unresolved V genes explain under half, and the rest has no known cause. V and J calls and clone size come straight from that table; D and trimming were deduced from the DNA. The sample table shows some 110,000 clones, and about four fifths are seen once. The ten largest clones represent roughly two fifths of the sample.

The sample was peripheral blood. The receptor was derived from a man of 80 years or more with acute or convalescent COVID-19. Rearrangement joined TRBV28 to TRBJ2-7; matching of 5 bases hints at TRBD2 as the D gene. For the CDR3, the sequence is CASSLPGKAYEQYF. The DNA sequence is as follows: TGTGCCAGCAGTTTGCCCGGGAAGGCCTACGAGCAGTACTTC.